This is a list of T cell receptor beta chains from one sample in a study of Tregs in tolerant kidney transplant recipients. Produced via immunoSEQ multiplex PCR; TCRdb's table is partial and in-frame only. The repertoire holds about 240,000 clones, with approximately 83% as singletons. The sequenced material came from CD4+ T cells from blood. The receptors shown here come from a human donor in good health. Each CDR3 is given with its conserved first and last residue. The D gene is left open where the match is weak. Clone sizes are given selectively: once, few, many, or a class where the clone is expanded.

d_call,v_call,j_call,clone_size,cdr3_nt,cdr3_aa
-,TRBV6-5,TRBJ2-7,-,TGTGCCAGCAGACCCGACCGAGCCCAATCCTACGAGCAGTACTTC,CASRPDRAQSYEQYF
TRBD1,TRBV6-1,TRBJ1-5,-,TGTGCCAGCAGTGTCGACAGGGCTAGCAATCAGCCCCAGCATTTT,CASSVDRASNQPQHF
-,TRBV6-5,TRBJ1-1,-,TGTGCCAGCAGTTTCGGGACTTTCACTGAAGCTTTCTTT,CASSFGTFTEAFF
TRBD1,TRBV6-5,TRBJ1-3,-,TGTGCCAGCAGTTCCGAGCGCAGGGGGCCTGGAAACACCATATATTTT,CASSSERRGPGNTIYF
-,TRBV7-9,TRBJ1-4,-,TGTGCCAGCAGCGACAGTGTTAGGGAAAAACTGTTTTTT,CASSDSVREKLFF
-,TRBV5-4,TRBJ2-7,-,TGTGCCAGCAGCCAGAAGGGAGCCTACGAGCAGTACTTC,CASSQKGAYEQYF
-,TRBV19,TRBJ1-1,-,TGTGCCAGTAGTATAGGGACTACCGGGGTTAACGCTGAAGCTTTCTTT,CASSIGTTGVNAEAFF
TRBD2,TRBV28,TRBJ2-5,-,TGTGCCAGCACGCGGGGGGGGAGAAACCAAGAGACCCAGTACTTC,CASTRGGRNQETQYF
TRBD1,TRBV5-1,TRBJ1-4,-,TGCGCCAGCAGCCCGGCAGGGGGCAGTCAAAATGAAAAACTGTTTTTT,CASSPAGGSQNEKLFF
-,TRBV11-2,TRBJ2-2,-,TGTGCCAGCTCGGCCCGAGTAAACACCGGGGAGCTGTTTTTT,CASSARVNTGELFF
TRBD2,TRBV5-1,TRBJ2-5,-,TGCGCCAGCAGCTTGAGGCTAGCGGGGGACAAGTACCAAGAGACCCAGTACTTC,CASSLRLAGDKYQETQYF
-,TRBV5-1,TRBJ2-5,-,TGCGCCAGCAGCTTGAGGCCGGAGAGGGCGGGGAAAGAGACCCAGTACTTC,CASSLRPERAGKETQYF
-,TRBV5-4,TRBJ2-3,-,TGTGCCAGCTCATCTTTACGAGATACGCAGTATTTT,CASSSLRDTQYF
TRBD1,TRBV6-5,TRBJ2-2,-,TGTGCCAGCAGTTGGACAGGGAACACCGGGGAGCTGTTTTTT,CASSWTGNTGELFF
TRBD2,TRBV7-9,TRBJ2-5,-,TGTGCCAGCAGCCCTCCTACTAGCGGGGGAGAGACCCAGTACTTC,CASSPPTSGGETQYF
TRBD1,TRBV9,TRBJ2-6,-,TGTGCCAGCAGCCGACGGGACAGGGGGTCCTCTGGGGCCAACGTCCTGACTTTC,CASSRRDRGSSGANVLTF
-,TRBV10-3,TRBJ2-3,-,TGTGCCATCAGTGAGTCGATCCTTGGGGGGAGAAGGGATACGCAGTATTTT,CAISESILGGRRDTQYF
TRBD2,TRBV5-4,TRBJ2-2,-,TGTGCCAGCAGCCGAAGCGGGAGGCTCACCGGGGAGCTGTTTTTT,CASSRSGRLTGELFF
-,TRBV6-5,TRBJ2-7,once,TGTGCCAGCAGTTACATACAGGGTCTAAAGAAGCAGTACTTC,CASSYIQGLKKQYF
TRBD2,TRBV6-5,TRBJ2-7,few,TGTGCCAGCAGCCGGGGGGGACGAAAGTACGAGCAGTACTTC,CASSRGGRKYEQYF
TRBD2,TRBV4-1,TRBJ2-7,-,TGCGCCAGCAGCCAAGATCGTGGCGGGGGGTACGAGCAGTACTTC,CASSQDRGGGYEQYF
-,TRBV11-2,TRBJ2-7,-,TGTGCCAGCAGCGGGCGACGGAGTTACGAGCAGTACTTC,CASSGRRSYEQYF
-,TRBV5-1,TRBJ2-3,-,TGCGCCAGCAGCTTAAACAGGGAAACAGATACGCAGTATTTT,CASSLNRETDTQYF
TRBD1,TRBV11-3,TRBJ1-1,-,TGTGCCAGCAGCTCCGGGACAGGGGCTACGAACACTGAAGCTTTCTTT,CASSSGTGATNTEAFF
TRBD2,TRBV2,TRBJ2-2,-,TGTGCCAGCAATGGACTAGCGGGAGAGACCGGGGAGCTGTTTTTT,CASNGLAGETGELFF
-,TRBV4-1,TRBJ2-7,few,TGCGCCAGCAGCCAAGATCTCGACAGCTACGAGCAGTACTTC,CASSQDLDSYEQYF
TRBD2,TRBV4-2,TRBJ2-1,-,TGTGCCAGCAGCCAACAGCCGGGACTAGCGGGGGGGCGGGAATACAATGAGCAGTTCTTC,CASSQQPGLAGGREYNEQFF
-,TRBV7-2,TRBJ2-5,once,TGTGCCAACAAAGCGGGTCGGGGGGCCCAAGAGACCCAGTACTTC,CANKAGRGAQETQYF
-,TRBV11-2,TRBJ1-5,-,TGTGCCAGCAGCTTAGGTGGCAGTTCGAAGCAGCCCCAGCATTTT,CASSLGGSSKQPQHF
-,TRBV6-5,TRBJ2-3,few,TGTGCCAGCAGTTTCCGGGACGGAAAGAATACGCAGTATTTT,CASSFRDGKNTQYF
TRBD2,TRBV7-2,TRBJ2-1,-,TGTGCCAGCAGCCCCGGACTAGCGGGGTACAATGAGCAGTTCTTC,CASSPGLAGYNEQFF
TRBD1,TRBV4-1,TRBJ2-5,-,TGCGCCAGCAGCCGGAGGACAGGGCCGCAAGAGACCCAGTACTTC,CASSRRTGPQETQYF
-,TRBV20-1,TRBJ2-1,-,TGCAGTGCGAATCCCCGGAATGAGCAGTTCTTC,CSANPRNEQFF